Included here is one T cell receptor beta chain sequence, with context. Its matching antigen is unknown. The entry originates in a study of T cells in narcolepsy. Turning to the study itself: Enrolled donors included narcolepsy type 1 or type 2 patients and healthy controls. Study-level results: No autoreactive T cell clone sequences appeared in some memory CD4+ repertoires.

There are 13 residues in the CDR3. Looked up from germline, CDR1 is MNHNY and CDR2 is SVGAGI (reference sequence). V was shortened by 6 bases and J by 7 bases, with 15 bases between the two germline ends. Method: immunoSEQ multiplex PCR; TCRdb's copy keeps in-frame clones and lacks some. The table has around 22,000 clones, 80% to 85% seen once. The V call is TRBV6-6, the J call TRBJ1-1; maybe TRBD1 (5 bases). Sequences were obtained from memory (CD45RA-) CD4+ T cells from blood. The TCR originated in a human donor in good health. The CDR3 region has the DNA TGTGCCAGCAGCCAAACGGGGGGGGTTGAAGCTTTCTTT. This gives the protein CASSQTGGVEAFF.